Shown below are 26 T cell receptor beta chains from a single sample sequenced in a study of control samples from healthy donors and cancer patients. The assay was immunoSEQ multiplex PCR, and TCRdb's table has in-frame clones only and misses some. The data hold some 120,000 clones, with just over 90% observed a single time. Specimen: PBMCs. All receptors come from a man aged 45-60 years with head and neck cancer.

The V and J genes are TRBV5-1 and TRBJ2-3, with 13 bases that match TRBD2. Germline trimming cut 0 bases from V and 5 bases from J; bases unmatched to any gene: 12. Germline V gives CDR1 SGHRS, CDR2 YFSETQ. This CDR3 comprises 19 residues. The CDR3 region has the DNA TGCGCCAGCAGCTTGGCCAGATATGGGACTAGCGGGGTGAGAGATACGCAGTATTTT. It translates to CASSLARYGTSGVRDTQYF.

This chain joins TRBV27 and TRBJ1-1; a possible D gene is TRBD1 (6 bases). Germline-derived CDR1 and CDR2 are MNHEY and SMNVEV (reference sequence). V was pared by 5 bases and J by 2 bases, with 12 bases between. This CDR3 is 14 amino acids long. The CDR3 DNA reads as TGTGCCAGCAGTACCGGGGGCGCAAACACTGAAGCTTTCTTT. Amino acids: CASSTGGANTEAFF.

The V gene is TRBV7-8, the J gene TRBJ2-4; 10 bases are shared with TRBD1. The J segment lost 0 bases and the V segment lost 5 bases, leaving 10 bases of the junction unmatched. Germline CDR1 SGHVS, CDR2 FQNEAQ. The CDR3 totals 18 residues. The CDR3 loop is CASSPRTGGGVAKNIQYF. The CDR3 bases are TGTGCCAGCAGCCCTCGGACAGGGGGTGGGGTAGCCAAAAACATTCAGTACTTC.

The chain has TRBV19 and TRBJ1-6; 7 bases map to TRBD1. The V gene end was trimmed by 5 bases and the J gene end by 9 bases; junction bases not matched to a gene: 10. The CDR3 has 15 amino acids. CDR1 LNHDA and CDR2 SQIVND come from the germline V gene (reference sequence). The CDR3 loop is CASSLYQGVGSPLHF. Here the CDR3 DNA reads TGTGCCAGTAGTTTGTATCAGGGGGTGGGTTCACCCCTCCACTTT.

The chain combines TRBV3-1 (or the pseudogene TRBV3-2) with TRBJ1-5, with D perhaps TRBD1 (5 bases). There are 15 residues in the CDR3. V lost 4 bases and J 2 bases, leaving 12 bases between the germline ends. The V gene's germline CDR1 is LGHDT and CDR2 YNNKEL (reference sequence). CDR3 amino acids: CASSPNDRGNQPQHF. DNA of the CDR3: TGTGCCAGCAGCCCCAACGACAGAGGCAATCAGCCCCAGCATTTT.

This clone was recorded only once. The chain combines TRBV11-2 with TRBJ2-1, with 10 bases that match TRBD1. Per germline, CDR1 SGHAT and CDR2 FQNNGV. V dropped 6 bases and J dropped 9; count of bases not matched to a gene: 5. This CDR3 is 13 amino acids long. The CDR3 is CASRRQGAGEQFF. CDR3 DNA sequence: TGTGCCAGCAGAAGACAGGGGGCAGGTGAGCAGTTCTTC.

The CDR3 DNA reads as TGTGCCAGCAGTTTCGGAAGGGGTAGCAATCAGCCCCAGCATTTT. Amino acid sequence: CASSFGRGSNQPQHF. The chain recombines TRBV27 with TRBJ1-5, with D perhaps TRBD1 (5 bases). The CDR3 length is 15 residues. The germline CDR1 and CDR2 sequences are MNHEY and SMNVEV (reference sequence). Trimming took 3 bases from V and 0 from J, leaving 9 bases between them.

Concerning this clone: The junction departs from the called germline gene at one end, perhaps through a read error. This sequence joins TRBV27 and TRBJ1-1; tentative D call: TRBD1 (5 bases). There are 16 residues in the CDR3. Per germline, CDR1 MNHEY and CDR2 SMNVEV (reference sequence). The CDR3 here is CASSLLFPSLGGSLLF. The CDR3 DNA sequence: TGTGCCAGCAGTTTATTATTCCCCTCTTTGGGGGGGTCTTTGCTCTTT.

The rearrangement joins TRBV6-5 to TRBJ1-6; D call uncertain. This CDR3 comprises 14 residues. Trimming shortened V by 6 bases and J by 0 bases, and 6 bases separated the two germline ends. CDR1 is MNHEY and CDR2 is SVGAGI in the germline V gene. The CDR3 is CASRDFSYNSPLHF. DNA for the CDR3: TGTGCCAGCAGGGATTTCTCCTATAATTCACCCCTCCACTTT.

CDR3 in DNA: TGCGCCAGCAGTAAGAGCGGGGCTCCTAGCACAGATACGCAGTATTTT. Translating it yields CASSKSGAPSTDTQYF. The chain carries TRBV5-1 and TRBJ2-3; TRBD2 aligns across 7 bases. Germline-derived CDR1 and CDR2 are SGHRS and YFSETQ. Trimming took 5 bases from V and 0 from J; bases not matched to a gene: 9. The CDR3 spans 16 residues.

The chain has TRBV11-3 and TRBJ2-7; D is ambiguous. The CDR3 has 14 residues. The V gene lost 0 bases and the J gene lost 5 bases, with 11 bases spanning the gap. Looked up from germline, CDR1 is SGHNT and CDR2 is YENEEA. The CDR3: CASSLDHSRDEQYF. The CDR3 coding sequence is TGTGCCAGCAGCTTAGACCACAGTAGGGACGAGCAGTACTTC.

This chain joins TRBV4-1 and TRBJ1-2; D is unresolved. The CDR3 contains 14 residues. V lost 1 base and J 4 bases, leaving 10 bases between the germline ends. The germline gives CDR1 MGHRA, CDR2 YSYEKL. The CDR3 DNA sequence: TGCGCCAGCAGCCAAGGCGTAGGACCCTATGGCTACACCTTC. This encodes CASSQGVGPYGYTF.

V is TRBV7-8 and J is TRBJ2-3; possibly TRBD1 for D (6 bases). CDR1 SGHVS and CDR2 FQNEAQ come from the germline V gene. Deletions cut 1 base from V and 2 bases from J, with 13 bases between. The CDR3 totals 16 residues. The CDR3 nucleotides read TGTGCCAGCAGCTTAGAGTGGGCAGGGGCCACAGATACGCAGTATTTT. It encodes CASSLEWAGATDTQYF.

The chain has TRBV28 and TRBJ2-7; D uncertain. Between the trimmed V and J ends, which lost 2 bases and 0 bases, there was a span of 5 bases. Germline loops: CDR1 MDHEN, CDR2 SYDVKM. CDR3 length equals 13 residues. CDR3: CASSLMASYEQYF. As DNA, the CDR3 is TGTGCCAGCAGTTTAATGGCCTCCTACGAGCAGTACTTC.

V and J are TRBV3-1 (or the pseudogene TRBV3-2) and TRBJ1-2; 8 nucleotides align to TRBD1. V lost 8 bases, J lost 4 bases, and 9 bases stayed unmatched. The germline V gene has CDR1 LGHDT and CDR2 YNNKEL (reference sequence). The CDR3 runs to 14 residues. In DNA, the CDR3 is TGTGCCAGCCGGGGACAGGTCGACGGCTATGGCTACACCTTC. Residues: CASRGQVDGYGYTF.

The chain recombines TRBV2 with TRBJ1-1, with unresolved D. CDR1 is SNHLY, CDR2 FYNNEI, per germline. Trimming took off 5 bases at V and 4 bases at J, with 26 bases between the two ends. The CDR3 totals 18 residues. CDR3 sequence: CASSYPPGFPTGSTEAFF. DNA for the CDR3: TGTGCCAGCAGTTATCCACCGGGGTTCCCGACGGGTAGCACTGAAGCTTTCTTT.

The chain uses TRBV3-1 (or the pseudogene TRBV3-2) and TRBJ2-6; the match to TRBD1 covers 7 bases. The CDR3 sequence is 19 residues long. Losses at the gene ends were 2 bases for V and 0 bases for J; bases not matched to a gene: 10. Germline CDR1 reads LGHDT; CDR2 reads YNNKEL (reference sequence). Here the CDR3 DNA reads TGTGCCAGCAGCCAACGACAGGGATGTATTAGCTCTGGGGCCAACGTCCTGACTTTC. It is translated as CASSQRQGCISSGANVLTF.

V usage is TRBV11-3 and J usage is TRBJ1-1; 8 positions match TRBD1. CDR1 is SGHNT, CDR2 YENEEA, per germline. V dropped 5 bases and J dropped 0; count of bases not matched to a gene: 11. The CDR3 covers 17 residues. The DNA for the CDR3 is TGTGCCAGCAGCCTAGGGACAGGTGATGTTGTGAACACTGAAGCTTTCTTT. This gives the protein CASSLGTGDVVNTEAFF.

This clone came up a few times. This chain uses TRBV3-1 (or the pseudogene TRBV3-2) with TRBJ1-1; no definite D call. This CDR3 region has 13 residues. Trimming left V 4 bases short and J 6 bases short, with 12 bases between. Germline V gene data show CDR1 as LGHDT and CDR2 as YNNKEL (reference sequence). This chain's CDR3 is CASSRRGRSEAFF. CDR3 bases: TGTGCCAGCAGCCGAAGAGGGCGATCTGAAGCTTTCTTT.

The gene calls are TRBV30 and TRBJ1-1, with 8 bases aligning to TRBD1. Germline-derived CDR1 and CDR2 are GTSNPN and SVGIG (reference sequence). The V gene end was trimmed by 0 bases and the J gene end by 7 bases; junction bases not matched to a gene: 10. This CDR3 comprises 15 residues. CDR3 sequence (DNA): TGTGCCTGGAGTGTACGGAGGCAGGGGGCGGGTGAAGCTTTCTTT. Amino acid sequence: CAWSVRRQGAGEAFF.

The rearrangement uses TRBV7-2 and TRBJ2-5, with D possibly TRBD2 on 5 matching bases. Germline V lookup: CDR1 SGHTA, CDR2 FQGNSA. This CDR3 has 15 amino acids. The V and J ends lost 0 bases and 5 bases respectively, with 13 bases between them. This CDR3 reads CASSLAGWEWETQYF. The CDR3 DNA reads as TGTGCCAGCAGCTTAGCGGGTTGGGAGTGGGAGACCCAGTACTTC.

J is TRBJ1-5 and V is TRBV19; maybe TRBD1 (6 bases). This CDR3 is 16 amino acids long. The V end was cut by 3 bases, the J end by 2 bases, with 14 bases between. The V gene's germline CDR1 is LNHDA and CDR2 SQIVND (reference sequence). For the CDR3, the DNA is TGTGCCAGTAGTATTATGAGGACAGAGGGCAATCAGCCCCAGCATTTT. This translates into CASSIMRTEGNQPQHF.

On this clone itself: At the DNA level, this CDR3 is encoded by other sequences in the same sample as well. The chain uses TRBV4-3 and TRBJ2-7; D might be TRBD2 (6 bases). The germline V and J ends were trimmed by 0 bases and 4 bases, with 7 bases remaining between them. Per the germline V gene, CDR1 is LGHNA and CDR2 is YSLEER. This CDR3 has 13 residues. The CDR3, as DNA: TGCGCCAGCAGCCAAGAGGCGGGGTACGAGCAGTACTTC. Translation: CASSQEAGYEQYF.

This clone was observed once. This rearrangement joins TRBV9 to TRBJ2-6, with no clear D. Germline-derived CDR1 and CDR2 are SGDLS and YYNGEE. V lost 7 bases and J 0 bases, leaving 17 bases between the germline ends. The CDR3 spans 17 residues. The CDR3 sequence: CASCSPVGLSGANVLTF. CDR3 DNA sequence: TGTGCCAGCTGTTCCCCGGTTGGCCTCTCTGGGGCCAACGTCCTGACTTTC.

This sequence joins TRBV18 and TRBJ1-2; 10 bases match TRBD1. Germline V gene sequence: CDR1 KGHSH, CDR2 LQKENI. V gave up 4 bases and J gave up 4 bases; unmatched junction bases: 6. The CDR3 is 15 amino acids. The CDR3 DNA sequence: TGTGCCAGCTCACAACCGGACAGGGGGTCCTATGGCTACACCTTC. Amino acid sequence: CASSQPDRGSYGYTF.

This rearrangement joins TRBV5-1 to TRBJ2-3, with 15 positions matching TRBD2. Germline CDR1 is SGHRS and CDR2 is YFSETQ. V trimming: 4 bases; J trimming: 6 bases; junction bases outside the gene matches: 6. This CDR3 contains 16 residues. The CDR3 DNA reads TGCGCCAGCAGCGCCAGGACTAGCGGGGGGGCGGATACGCAGTATTTT. Protein: CASSARTSGGADTQYF. The whole variable domain, filled in from reference TRBV5-1 and TRBJ2-3, reads KAGVTQTPRYLIKTRGQQVTLSCSPISGHRSVSWYQQTPGQGLQFLFEYFSETQRNKGNFPGRFSGRQFSNSRSEMNVSTLELGDSALYLCASSARTSGGADTQYFGPGTRLTVL.